Included here is one T cell receptor (beta chain) sequence, with context. The data were obtained in a study of OX40 agonist ivuxolimab in advanced cancers. The CDR3 sequence is 14 residues long. The germline V and J ends were trimmed by 0 bases and 7 bases, with 11 bases remaining between them. The germline V gene has CDR1 SGDLS and CDR2 YYNGEE. Sequenced by immunoSEQ multiplex PCR; TCRdb stores in-frame clones only, minus some. The sample yields under 90,000 clones, about 85% seen once. This sample comprised CD4+ or CD8+ T cells sorted from blood, obtained in a trial of the OX40 agonist ivuxolimab. The gene calls are TRBV9 and TRBJ2-1; D is unresolved. The TCR was taken from an adult with an advanced solid tumor such as melanoma, head and neck, liver or kidney cancer. The CDR3 nucleotides read TGTGCCAGCAGCGTAGCTTGGGTAGGAAATGAGCAGTTCTTC. Protein: CASSVAWVGNEQFF.